Shown below are 24 T cell receptor beta chains from a single sample sequenced in a study of glioma-infiltrating T cells. TCR alpha and beta CDR3 regions were amplified from RNA using iRepertoire nested multiplex PCR. TCRdb independently ran MiXCR on the multiplex PCR reads; one entry per CDR3 protein. This sample yields more than 350,000 distinct CDR3 sequences, of which less than 50% are seen a single time; 12% belongs to the top ten. The specimen was glioma tissue, nonneoplastic brain tissue, or PBMCs (not recorded which). These receptors came from a human donor with low-grade glioma or glioblastoma, undergoing nonglioma brain surgery, or in good health (not recorded which).

Many counts were recorded for this clonotype. The chain recombines TRBV6-5 with TRBJ2-5; D is undetermined. The CDR3 runs to 13 residues. CDR1 MNHEY and CDR2 SVGAGI come from the germline V gene. Trimming removed 2 bases from V and 7 bases from J, with 11 bases in between. CDR3 DNA: TGTGCCAGCAGTTACGGCCCTCTGGGGACCCAGTACTTC. Translation: CASSYGPLGTQYF.

The chain links TRBV10-3 to TRBJ2-5; D is possibly TRBD1 or TRBD2 (6 bases each). The ends were cut back, 3 bases at V and 4 bases at J, with 18 bases in the middle. The CDR3 is 16 amino acids. Germline V gives CDR1 ENHRY, CDR2 SYGVKD. The CDR3 loop is CAISDPGTLEGETQYF. Here the CDR3 DNA reads TGTGCCATCAGTGACCCAGGGACACTGGAGGGAGAGACCCAGTACTTC.

The V and J genes are TRBV12-3 or TRBV12-4 and TRBJ2-1, with D tentatively TRBD2 (5 bases). V was clipped by 8 bases and J by 0 bases, with 11 bases between them. The CDR3 consists of 14 residues. CDR3 in DNA: TGTGCCAGCCTGTCGGGGAGCTCCTACAATGAGCAGTTCTTC. It specifies CASLSGSSYNEQFF.

Comment on this clonotype: This may come from a read error, since a much larger clone is one base off. The chain links TRBV28 to TRBJ1-1; D is perhaps TRBD1 (5 bases). The germline V gene encodes CDR1 MDHEN and CDR2 SYDVKM. The CDR3 spans 13 residues. In DNA, the CDR3 is TGTACCAGCAATGGTTTCACGGGACTGCGAGCTTTCTTT. This translates into CTSNGFTGLRAFF.

About this clonotype: One base away lies a much larger clone, so this may be a sequencing read error. The chain uses TRBV20-1 and TRBJ2-3; the D is unclear. Per the germline V gene, CDR1 is DFQATT and CDR2 is SNEGSKA (reference sequence). This CDR3 has 13 residues. CDR3 DNA: TGCAATGTCCCGCCAGCTTCCACAGATACGCAGTATTTT. Its protein is CNVPPASTDTQYF.

This chain links TRBV12-3 or TRBV12-4 with TRBJ1-5; D not resolved. Trimming cost V 7 bases and J 9 bases, with 22 bases left between them. This CDR3 is 15 amino acids long. The CDR3, as DNA: TGTGCCAGCAAAGTGGGGAAGCAGGATCTCCGGCCCCAGCATTTT. Its translation: CASKVGKQDLRPQHF.

This sequence joins TRBV28 and TRBJ1-1, with D unresolved. The CDR3 is 14 residues long. Trimming stripped 7 bases from V and 1 base from J, with 13 bases between. The germline gives CDR1 MDHEN, CDR2 SYDVKM. The CDR3 nucleotides read TGTGCCAGCACTTTTGTCGAGGAGAACACTGAAGCTTTCTTT. The encoded protein is CASTFVEENTEAFF.

This clonotype turned up a few times. V gene TRBV7-2 combines with J gene TRBJ2-7; D is possibly TRBD1 (6 bases). Germline CDR1 is SGHTA and CDR2 is FQGNSA. The V end was cut by 3 bases, the J end by 2 bases, with 8 bases between. This CDR3 spans 13 amino acids. CDR3 in DNA: TGTGCCAGCAGCTTCGACAGGACCTACGAGCAGTACTTC. This codes for CASSFDRTYEQYF.

The chain recombines TRBV2 with TRBJ2-1, with TRBD2 matching over 10 bases. Trimming took 8 bases from V and 1 from J; bases not matched to a gene: 5. Looked up from germline, CDR1 is SNHLY and CDR2 is FYNNEI. The CDR3 has 15 residues. This CDR3 is CASVTSGTSYNEQFF. CDR3 coding DNA: TGTGCCAGCGTAACTAGCGGGACGTCCTACAATGAGCAGTTCTTC. The complete variable domain, with remaining parts taken from reference TRBV2 and TRBJ2-1, reads EPEVTQTPSHQVTQMGQEVILRCVPISNHLYFYWYRQILGQKVEFLVSFYNNEISEKSEIFDDQFSVERPDGSNFTLKIRSTKLEDSAMYFCASVTSGTSYNEQFFGPGTRLTVL.

This clonotype was seen just once. A much more abundant neighbour one base away suggests this may be a read error. The V call is TRBV6-6, the J call TRBJ2-1; TRBD1 or TRBD2 may be the D gene (5 bases each). The CDR3 consists of 16 residues. Germline V gives CDR1 MNHNY, CDR2 SVGAGI (reference sequence). The CDR3 region is CASSYSHGTEHNGQFF. The CDR3 nucleotides are TGTGCCAGCAGTTACTCCCACGGGACGGAGCACAATGGGCAGTTCTTC.

As for this clonotype: Possible read error: a much larger clone is one base away. The genes are TRBV20-1 and TRBJ1-1; no clear D. V lost 1 base and J lost 1, with 13 bases in between. The germline gives CDR1 DFQATT, CDR2 SNEGSKA (reference sequence). This CDR3 is 15 amino acids long. The CDR3 protein is CSARGDGGKNTEAFF. The CDR3 nucleotides are TGCAGTGCTAGAGGAGACGGTGGAAAGAACACTGAAGCTTTCTTT.

This sequence joins TRBV7-2 and TRBJ2-7, with D tentatively TRBD1 (6 bases). In germline, CDR1 is SGHTA, CDR2 FQGNSA. V was trimmed by 2 bases and J by 1 base, leaving 12 bases between them. This CDR3 has 15 amino acids. The CDR3 nucleotides are TGTGCCAGCAGCTTAAGACGGGACAAGTCCTACGAGCAGTACTTC. It encodes CASSLRRDKSYEQYF.

There are a few counts of this clonotype. V is TRBV14 and J is TRBJ2-2, with D maybe TRBD2 (5 bases). Between the trimmed V and J ends, which lost 1 base and 1 base, there was a span of 13 bases. There are 17 residues in the CDR3. The germline gives CDR1 SGHDN, CDR2 FVKESK. The CDR3 region has the DNA TGTGCCAGCAGCCAAGTTGGGAGCTCTATGAACACCGGGGAGCTGTTTTTT. This translates into CASSQVGSSMNTGELFF.

This clonotype appeared many times. V gene TRBV10-3 combines with J gene TRBJ2-7; no reliable D call. CDR3 length: 15 amino acids. Looked up from germline, CDR1 is ENHRY and CDR2 is SYGVKD. The V gene lost 2 bases and the J gene lost 0 bases, with 11 bases spanning the gap. The CDR3 bases are TGTGCCATCAGTGAGAAGGAAGCTAGCTCCTACGAGCAGTACTTC. Translating it yields CAISEKEASSYEQYF.

The V gene is TRBV13, the J gene TRBJ2-4, with D maybe TRBD2 (5 bases). Germline loops: CDR1 PRHDT, CDR2 FYEKMQ (reference sequence). V was cut by 3 bases and J by 1 base, with 13 bases left in between. The CDR3 runs 16 residues. CDR3 bases: TGTGCCAGCAGCTTCAACGGGGTAGGGGCCAAAAACATTCAGTACTTC. This gives the protein CASSFNGVGAKNIQYF.

This clonotype has ten or more counts. V and J are TRBV20-1 and TRBJ2-5; D remains unclear. Germline V gene sequence: CDR1 DFQATT, CDR2 SNEGSKA (reference sequence). The CDR3 is 13 amino acids. Trimming took 0 bases from V and 5 from J, leaving 10 bases between them. CDR3 sequence: CSARDITEETQYF. The CDR3 DNA reads as TGCAGTGCTAGAGACATCACAGAGGAGACCCAGTACTTC.

This clonotype was detected many times. The rearrangement joins TRBV6-1 to TRBJ2-7; TRBD2 aligns across 7 bases. V trimming: 6 bases; J trimming: 5 bases; junction bases outside the gene matches: 7. The CDR3 extends over 13 amino acids. Germline V lookup: CDR1 MNHNS, CDR2 SASEGT. The CDR3 reads CASRPGLDDEQYF. The CDR3 bases are TGTGCCAGCAGGCCCGGACTAGACGACGAGCAGTACTTC.

Notes on this clonotype: A much more abundant neighbour one base away suggests this may be a read error. The genes are TRBV6-1 and TRBJ2-1; a possible D gene is TRBD1 (5 bases). CDR3 size: 15 residues. Between the trimmed V and J ends, which lost 2 bases and 3 bases, there was a span of 11 bases. Germline V lookup: CDR1 MNHNS, CDR2 SASEGT. CDR3: CASSETQAYYNEQFF. In DNA form, the CDR3 reads TGTGCCAGCAGTGAAACACAGGCCTACTACAATGAGCAGTTCTTC.

In nucleotides, the CDR3 is TGCAGTGCGACCTTCGGGACCTCCTTGGGTGAAGCTTTCTTT. The encoded protein is CSATFGTSLGEAFF. V gene TRBV20-1 combines with J gene TRBJ1-1, with D maybe TRBD1 (5 bases). The CDR3 contains 14 residues. V was trimmed by 6 bases and J by 7 bases, leaving 21 bases between them. Germline V gives CDR1 DFQATT, CDR2 SNEGSKA (reference sequence).

This clonotype was detected a few times. One base away lies a much larger clone, so this may be a sequencing read error. V and J are TRBV6-2 or TRBV6-3 and TRBJ1-5; 7 bases align to TRBD1. The trim removed 7 bases at V and 3 bases at J, leaving 6 bases unmatched. Germline assignment: CDR1 MNHEY and CDR2 SVGEGT. The CDR3 contains 14 residues. The CDR3 region has the DNA TGTGCCAGCAAGGCCAGGGGGTACAATCAGCCCCAGCATTTT. It codes for CASKARGYNQPQHF.

This clonotype has just one count. The V and J genes are TRBV20-1 and TRBJ2-1; D call uncertain. V gave up 5 bases and J gave up 3 bases, with 14 bases separating them. The germline V gene encodes CDR1 DFQATT and CDR2 SNEGSKA (reference sequence). There are 14 residues in the CDR3. CDR3 in DNA: TGCAGTGCTGGATGGACCTACCACTACAATGAGCAGTTCTTC. Residues: CSAGWTYHYNEQFF.

The chain has TRBV24-1 and TRBJ2-7; D is ambiguous. The CDR3 covers 14 residues. Trimming took off 8 bases at V and 7 bases at J, with 20 bases between the two ends. Germline CDR1 KGHDR, CDR2 SFDVKD. The CDR3 DNA is TGTGCCACCAAGACGTACAGTAGTTACAATGAGCAGTACTTC. It encodes CATKTYSSYNEQYF.

V gene TRBV27 combines with J gene TRBJ2-2; unclear D gene. Per germline, CDR1 MNHEY and CDR2 SMNVEV (reference sequence). Deletions cut 7 bases from V and 0 bases from J, with 15 bases between. This CDR3 contains 16 residues. The CDR3 coding sequence is TGTGCCAGCAATGAGACCAGGAGATCGAACACCGGGGAGCTGTTTTTT. It specifies CASNETRRSNTGELFF.

The chain employs TRBV6-5 and TRBJ1-1, with D hard to call. The CDR3 is 16 amino acids. Trimming stripped 3 bases from V and 1 base from J, with 15 bases between. The V gene's germline CDR1 is MNHEY and CDR2 SVGAGI. The CDR3 DNA sequence: TGTGCCAGCAGTTATAGCTGGGGAGCAGGGAACACTGAAGCTTTCTTT. It translates to CASSYSWGAGNTEAFF.